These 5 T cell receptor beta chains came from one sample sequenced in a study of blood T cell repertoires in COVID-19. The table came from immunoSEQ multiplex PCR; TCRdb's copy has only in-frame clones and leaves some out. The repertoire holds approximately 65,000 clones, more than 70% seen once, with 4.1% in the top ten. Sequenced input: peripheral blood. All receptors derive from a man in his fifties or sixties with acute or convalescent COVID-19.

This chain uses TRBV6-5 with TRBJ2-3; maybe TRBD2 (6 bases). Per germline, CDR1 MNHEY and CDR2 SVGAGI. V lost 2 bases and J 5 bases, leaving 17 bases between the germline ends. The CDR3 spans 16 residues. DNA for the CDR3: TGTGCCAGCAGTTACGGGGGGACGGAGGTAGGAGATACGCAGTATTTT. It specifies CASSYGGTEVGDTQYF.

The CDR3 protein is CASSQEMKTSFNTEAFF. CDR3 sequence (DNA): TGCGCCAGCAGCCAAGAGATGAAAACATCTTTTAACACTGAAGCTTTCTTT. This chain links TRBV4-1 with TRBJ1-1; D is uncertain. The length of the CDR3 is 17 residues. The germline CDR1 and CDR2 sequences are MGHRA and YSYEKL. The ends were cut back, 0 bases at V and 2 bases at J, with 16 bases in the middle.

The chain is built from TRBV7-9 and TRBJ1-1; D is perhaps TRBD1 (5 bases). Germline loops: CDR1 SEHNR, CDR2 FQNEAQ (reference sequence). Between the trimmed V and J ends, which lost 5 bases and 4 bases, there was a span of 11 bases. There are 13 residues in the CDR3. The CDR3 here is CASSPRQSTEAFF. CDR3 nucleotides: TGTGCCAGCAGCCCCCGACAGAGCACTGAAGCTTTCTTT.

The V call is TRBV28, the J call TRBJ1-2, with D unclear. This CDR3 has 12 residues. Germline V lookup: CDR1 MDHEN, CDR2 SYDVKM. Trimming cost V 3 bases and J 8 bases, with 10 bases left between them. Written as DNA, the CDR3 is TGTGCCAGCAGTTTGACGGGGAAGGGCTACACCTTC. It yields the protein CASSLTGKGYTF.

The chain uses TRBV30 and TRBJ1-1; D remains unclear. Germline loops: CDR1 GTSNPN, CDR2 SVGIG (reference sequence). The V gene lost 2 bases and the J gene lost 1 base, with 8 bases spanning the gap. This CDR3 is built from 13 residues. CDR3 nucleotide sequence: TGTGCCTGGAGTACGACACAGAACACTGAAGCTTTCTTT. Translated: CAWSTTQNTEAFF.